What follows are 13 T cell receptor beta chains derived from one specimen sequenced in a study of blood T cell repertoires in COVID-19. Assay: immunoSEQ multiplex PCR; the TCRdb copy retains only in-frame clones and omits some. The table includes about 170,000 clones, around 84% detected once. The sample taken for sequencing was peripheral blood. The source of these receptors is a woman in her 70s with COVID-19, enrolled during active disease.

V gene TRBV4-1 combines with J gene TRBJ2-3; D is ambiguous. The germline V and J ends were trimmed by 0 bases and 6 bases, with 10 bases remaining between them. The CDR3 extends over 14 amino acids. CDR1 is MGHRA and CDR2 is YSYEKL in the germline V gene. CDR3 loop: CASSQEVVRDTQYF. In nucleotides, the CDR3 is TGCGCCAGCAGCCAAGAGGTTGTCCGGGATACGCAGTATTTT.

The rearrangement links TRBV7-9 to TRBJ2-7; D gene ambiguous. Germline CDR1 and CDR2: SEHNR and FQNEAQ (reference sequence). The V gene lost 6 bases and the J gene lost 7 bases, with 7 bases spanning the gap. This CDR3 spans 10 amino acids. The CDR3 sequence: CASSIGEQYF. In nucleotides, the CDR3 is TGTGCCAGCAGTATCGGGGAGCAGTACTTC.

Here the CDR3 DNA reads TGTGCCAGCACCCACAGGTACCAAGAGACCCAGTACTTC. Its translation is CASTHRYQETQYF. The genes are TRBV6-5 and TRBJ2-5; D might be TRBD1 (5 bases). V lost 7 bases, J lost 0 bases, and 9 bases lay in between. The CDR3 extends over 13 amino acids. The germline V gene encodes CDR1 MNHEY and CDR2 SVGAGI.

The chain has TRBV21-1 and TRBJ2-3; TRBD2 is the table's D call, not checked against the DNA. TRBV21-1 is a documented pseudogene. The CDR3 loop spans 16 amino acids. CDR3 sequence: CASSPRTSPPICTQYF. In DNA form, the CDR3 reads TGTGCCAGCAGCCCACGGACTAGTCCCCCGATCTGTACGCAGTATTTT.

This clone has ten or more counts. The gene calls are TRBV7-2 and TRBJ1-1, with a tentative D call TRBD1 (5 bases). Trimming pared 2 bases from V and 3 bases from J, leaving 13 bases between. This CDR3 has 15 amino acids. Germline V gene data show CDR1 as SGHTA and CDR2 as FQGNSA. CDR3 sequence: CASSLSRGGYTEAFF. CDR3 in DNA: TGTGCCAGCAGCTTAAGTAGGGGAGGGTACACTGAAGCTTTCTTT.

The rearrangement links TRBV19 to TRBJ1-1; D gene uncertain. CDR1 and CDR2 (germline): LNHDA, SQIVND (reference sequence). The CDR3 runs to 16 residues. V shed 1 base and J shed 4 bases, with 16 bases lying between them. As DNA, the CDR3 is TGTGCCAGTAGTATAGGACGGACTCTGTCGGCCACTGAAGCTTTCTTT. This encodes CASSIGRTLSATEAFF.

The CDR3 reads CASSPDGLAQETQYF. CDR3 in DNA: TGTGCCAGCAGCCCTGATGGACTAGCTCAAGAGACCCAGTACTTC. The chain links TRBV11-2 to TRBJ2-5; TRBD2 aligns across 8 bases. With 5 bases clipped from V and 2 bases from J, the junction kept 7 bases outside the gene matches. Per germline, CDR1 SGHAT and CDR2 FQNNGV. The length of the CDR3 is 15 residues.

V usage is TRBV5-1 and J usage is TRBJ1-2; weak D call: TRBD1 (6 bases). Germline-derived CDR1 and CDR2 are SGHRS and YFSETQ. V shed 0 bases and J shed 5 bases, with 17 bases lying between them. This CDR3 contains 16 residues. DNA for the CDR3: TGCGCCAGCAGCTTGGAATCCAGGGGCAATAAGTATGGCTACACCTTC. This encodes CASSLESRGNKYGYTF.

CDR3 region: CASSRRTGTIYNSPLHF. The CDR3 DNA follows: TGTGCCAGCAGCCGACGGACAGGGACCATTTATAATTCACCCCTCCACTTT. V is TRBV5-6 and J is TRBJ1-6; 8 bases align to TRBD1. The CDR3 is 17 amino acids. The ends lost 4 bases at V and 4 bases at J; junction bases unmatched: 10. Germline V gives CDR1 SGHDT, CDR2 YYEEEE.

The chain couples TRBV25-1 to TRBJ2-7; D may be TRBD2 (5 bases). The CDR3 has 14 residues. Per the germline V gene, CDR1 is MGHDK and CDR2 is SYGVNS. Trimming shortened V by 3 bases and J by 2 bases, and 11 bases separated the two germline ends. The CDR3 sequence is CASSDSGGTYEQYF. The CDR3 DNA sequence: TGTGCCAGCAGTGACAGCGGCGGAACCTACGAGCAGTACTTC.

This sequence joins TRBV5-5 and TRBJ1-3, with D maybe TRBD1 (5 bases). V shed 3 bases and J shed 1 base, with 14 bases lying between them. Germline CDR1 SGHKS, CDR2 YYEKEE (reference sequence). This CDR3 has 16 amino acids. The CDR3 coding sequence is TGTGCCAGCAGCTCGGACATGGGGTATTCTGGAAACACCATATATTTT. Translated: CASSSDMGYSGNTIYF. Using reference TRBV5-5 and TRBJ1-3 for the parts outside the CDR3, the full variable domain is DAGVTQSPTHLIKTRGQQVTLRCSPISGHKSVSWYQQVLGQGPQFIFQYYEKEERGRGNFPDRFSARQFPNYSSELNVNALLLGDSALYLCASSSDMGYSGNTIYFGEGSWLTVV.

This rearrangement joins TRBV19 to TRBJ1-3, with D perhaps TRBD1 (6 bases). The CDR3 sequence is 16 residues long. The V gene's germline CDR1 is LNHDA and CDR2 SQIVND (reference sequence). V lost 5 bases to trimming and J lost 4 bases, with 18 bases between them. CDR3 region: CASSLRDTLAGNTIYF. The CDR3 DNA is TGTGCCAGTAGTCTCCGGGACACCCTGGCGGGAAACACCATATATTTT.

The J gene is TRBJ1-1, the V gene TRBV9; the D gene is possibly TRBD1 (6 bases). This CDR3 region has 16 residues. The germline V gene has CDR1 SGDLS and CDR2 YYNGEE. V was trimmed by 2 bases and J by 4 bases, leaving 18 bases between them. Here the CDR3 reads CASSVSQQGGGTEAFF. In DNA form, the CDR3 reads TGTGCCAGCAGCGTTTCTCAACAGGGTGGGGGCACTGAAGCTTTCTTT. Full variable domain (missing parts from reference TRBV9 and TRBJ1-1): DSGVTQTPKHLITATGQRVTLRCSPRSGDLSVYWYQQSLDQGLQFLIQYYNGEERAKGNILERFSAQQFPDLHSELNLSSLELGDSALYFCASSVSQQGGGTEAFFGQGTRLTVV.